This T cell receptor beta chain stems from a study of blood T cell repertoires in COVID-19. Study summary: COVID-19 samples, acute and convalescent, were from the United States, Italy and Spain. In each case, the material was cDNA or gDNA derived from T cells, B-cell-depleted T cells, or PBMCs.

Per germline, CDR1 GTSNPN and CDR2 SVGIG (reference sequence). The CDR3 totals 11 residues. In the source study's methods: It was from reference gene primer amplification that nucleated cell counts were estimated. Produced via immunoSEQ multiplex PCR; TCRdb's table is partial and in-frame only. V and J calls and clone size are copied from that table; D and trimming were computed from the DNA. The sample has some 120,000 clones, roughly 90% seen once. The receptor was isolated from a human donor with acute or convalescent COVID-19. The donor label of this sample is uncertain. Input material: peripheral blood. The chain joins TRBV30 to TRBJ1-3; D unresolved. Here the CDR3 DNA reads TGTTGGGGAGACTCTGGAAACACCATATATTTT. Protein sequence: CWGDSGNTIYF.